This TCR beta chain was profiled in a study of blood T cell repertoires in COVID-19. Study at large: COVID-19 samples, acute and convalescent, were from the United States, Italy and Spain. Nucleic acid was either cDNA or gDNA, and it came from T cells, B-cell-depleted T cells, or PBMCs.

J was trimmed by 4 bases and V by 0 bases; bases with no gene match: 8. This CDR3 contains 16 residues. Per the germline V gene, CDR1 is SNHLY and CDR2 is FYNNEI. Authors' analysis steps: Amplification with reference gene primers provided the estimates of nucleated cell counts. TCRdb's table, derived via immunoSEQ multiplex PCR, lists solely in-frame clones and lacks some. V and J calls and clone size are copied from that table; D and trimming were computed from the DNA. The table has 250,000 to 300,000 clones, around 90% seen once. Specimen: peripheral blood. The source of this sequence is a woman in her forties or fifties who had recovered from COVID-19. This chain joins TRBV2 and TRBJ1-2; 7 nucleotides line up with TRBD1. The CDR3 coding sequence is TGTGCCAGCAGTGAAGCAGGGGGCTATTCCAGCTATGGCTACACCTTC. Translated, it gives CASSEAGGYSSYGYTF. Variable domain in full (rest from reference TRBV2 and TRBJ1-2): EPEVTQTPSHQVTQMGQEVILRCVPISNHLYFYWYRQILGQKVEFLVSFYNNEISEKSEIFDDQFSVERPDGSNFTLKIRSTKLEDSAMYFCASSEAGGYSSYGYTFGSGTRLTVV.